This T cell receptor beta chain comes out of a study of T cell responses to AZD1222 COVID-19 vaccine. Assay used: immunoSEQ multiplex PCR; TCRdb lists only in-frame clones, some missing. Of some 130,000 clones detected, 80% to 95% appear once; the ten largest clones hold approximately 6.5%. Per the germline V gene, CDR1 is SNHLY and CDR2 is FYNNEI. CDR3 length: 11 residues. Trimming stripped 3 bases from V and 8 bases from J, with 7 bases between. Study-level points and caveats: Spike-specific TCRs gained breadth and depth after people received two AZD1222 doses. Only after the peak T cell response were repertoires sampled.

As regards this clone: Its antigen remains unknown.

Both about-4-week and about-12-week second-dose recipients were combined. The sequencing used peripheral blood, collected 28 days after the second AZD1222 dose. The receptor comes from an adult who received the AZD1222 COVID-19 vaccine. The chain has TRBV2 and TRBJ1-2; no firm D call. Here the CDR3 reads CASSDSVGYTF. CDR3 DNA: TGTGCCAGCAGTGACTCGGTGGGCTACACCTTC.